Below are 11 T cell receptor beta chains sequenced from a single sample in a study of T-cell reconstitution after alpha-beta-depleted transplantation in children. The TCRbeta library incorporated unique molecular identifiers. TCRdb processed the PCR reads anew with MiXCR; each CDR3 protein has one entry. The sample shows over 300,000 distinct CDR3 sequences, 10% to 13% of them seen only once. Sequencing was performed on PBMCs from the stem cell graft donor, taken from the stem cell graft. The receptors stem from a human donor who donated a stem cell graft to a child with acute lymphoblastic leukemia.

V is TRBV5-1 and J is TRBJ2-5; 11 bases are shared with TRBD2. The CDR3 has 15 amino acids. Looked up from germline, CDR1 is SGHRS and CDR2 is YFSETQ. Trimming took 5 bases from V and 1 from J; bases not matched to a gene: 4. The chain's CDR3 is CASRGLAEPQETQYF. The CDR3 nucleotides read TGCGCCAGCAGGGGACTAGCGGAGCCCCAAGAGACCCAGTACTTC.

The rearrangement uses TRBV5-1 and TRBJ2-2, with 7 bases identical to TRBD1. J gave up 0 bases and V 6 bases, and 8 bases lay outside the gene matches. Germline V CDR1 and CDR2: SGHRS, YFSETQ. This CDR3 contains 16 residues. The CDR3 region has the DNA TGCGCCAGCAAGGGACCGGGACAGACGAACACCGGGGAGCTGTTTTTT. Translation: CASKGPGQTNTGELFF.

In this sample, this clonotype turned up many times. The rearrangement links TRBV24-1 to TRBJ2-3, with 7 bases aligning to TRBD2. Looked up from germline, CDR1 is KGHDR and CDR2 is SFDVKD. The CDR3 spans 15 residues. The V gene end was trimmed by 4 bases and the J gene end by 2 bases; junction bases not matched to a gene: 5. CDR3 amino acids: CATSDPRGTTDTQYF. The CDR3 DNA reads as TGTGCCACCAGTGACCCGCGGGGGACCACAGATACGCAGTATTTT.

The chain has TRBV15 and TRBJ2-5; possible D gene TRBD1, 5 bases. V lost 1 base and J 5 bases, leaving 14 bases between the germline ends. Germline V lookup: CDR1 LNHNV, CDR2 YYDKDF (reference sequence). The CDR3 totals 15 residues. In nucleotides, the CDR3 is TGTGCCACCAGCAGAGCCCAGTGGGGCTATGAGACCCAGTACTTC. Amino acids: CATSRAQWGYETQYF.

There are a few counts of this clonotype. The chain recombines TRBV6-1 with TRBJ2-1; 8 nucleotides line up with TRBD2. The CDR3 covers 13 residues. Germline V gene lookup returns CDR1 MNHNS and CDR2 SASEGT. Trimming took 5 bases from V and 9 from J; bases not matched to a gene: 6. Written as DNA, the CDR3 is TGTGCCAGCAGTCGAGGACTAGCTGGTGAGCAGTTCTTC. As protein: CASSRGLAGEQFF.

A few counts support this clonotype. The genes are TRBV7-2 and TRBJ2-2; D gene uncertain. V dropped 4 bases and J dropped 5 bases, with 8 bases sitting between them. Germline values: CDR1 SGHTA, CDR2 FQGNSA. CDR3 length: 13 amino acids. The CDR3 DNA is TGTGCCAGCAGCTATAGCAGTACCGGGGAGCTGTTTTTT. Translated: CASSYSSTGELFF. The full variable domain, rest sourced from reference TRBV7-2 and TRBJ2-2, is GAGVSQSPSNKVTEKGKDVELRCDPISGHTALYWYRQSLGQGLEFLIYFQGNSAPDKSGLPSDRFSAERTGGSVSTLTIQRTQQEDSAVYLCASSYSSTGELFFGEGSRLTVL.

Worth noting for this clonotype: A read error may produce the germline difference seen at one junction end. V is TRBV9 and J is TRBJ2-2; D is possibly TRBD1 or TRBD2 (5 bases each). This CDR3 comprises 15 residues. CDR1 is SGDLS and CDR2 is YYNGEE in the germline V gene. The CDR3 DNA follows: TGTGCCAGCAGCGCCGGGGCCTCGAACACCGGGCAGCTGTTTTTT. This translates into CASSAGASNTGQLFF.

This clonotype has more than one count but fewer than ten. V is TRBV7-9 and J is TRBJ2-7; D is perhaps TRBD2 (5 bases). With 4 bases removed from V and 3 bases from J, the gap between germline ends came to 22 bases. CDR1 is SEHNR and CDR2 is FQNEAQ in the germline V gene (reference sequence). This CDR3 is built from 17 residues. CDR3 protein: CASSSTRSGRGIYEQYF. The CDR3 DNA reads as TGTGCCAGCAGCTCAACTCGTTCAGGACGGGGTATCTACGAGCAGTACTTC.

This clonotype has only a few counts. The CDR3 here is CASSLDYWSRFSYEQYF. In DNA form, the CDR3 reads TGTGCCAGCAGCTTAGATTACTGGAGCAGGTTCTCCTACGAGCAGTACTTC. V and J are TRBV11-2 and TRBJ2-7; no reliable D call. V was pared by 0 bases and J by 0 bases, with 15 bases between. CDR1 and CDR2 (germline): SGHAT, FQNNGV. The CDR3 totals 17 residues.

The gene calls are TRBV29-1 and TRBJ1-2; D gene uncertain. The germline CDR1 and CDR2 sequences are SQVTM and ANQGSEA. This CDR3 is built from 12 residues. V lost 1 base, J lost 4 bases, and 7 bases lay in between. DNA of the CDR3: TGCAGCGTTGAAGGGAACTCCTATGGCTACACCTTC. This sequence encodes CSVEGNSYGYTF.

The sample holds a few counts of this clonotype. The V call is TRBV27, the J call TRBJ1-1; D uncertain. The germline V gene encodes CDR1 MNHEY and CDR2 SMNVEV (reference sequence). Trimming stripped 0 bases from V and 5 bases from J, with 16 bases between. The CDR3 consists of 16 residues. The CDR3 DNA sequence: TGTGCCAGCAGTTTATCGCATGGGCTCCCGAGGACTGAAGCTTTCTTT. Translated: CASSLSHGLPRTEAFF.